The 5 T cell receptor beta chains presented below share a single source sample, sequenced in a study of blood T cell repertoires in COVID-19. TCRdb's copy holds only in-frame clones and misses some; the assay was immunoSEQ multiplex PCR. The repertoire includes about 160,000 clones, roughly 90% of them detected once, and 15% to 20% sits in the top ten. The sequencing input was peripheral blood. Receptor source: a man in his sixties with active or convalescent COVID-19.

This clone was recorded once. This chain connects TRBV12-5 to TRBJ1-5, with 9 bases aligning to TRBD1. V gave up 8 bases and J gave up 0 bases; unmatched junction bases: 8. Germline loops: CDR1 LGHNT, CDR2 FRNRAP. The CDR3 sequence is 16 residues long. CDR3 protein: CASLNDRGNSNQPQHF. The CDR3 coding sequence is TGTGCTAGTCTCAATGACAGGGGGAATAGCAATCAGCCCCAGCATTTT.

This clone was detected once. The CDR3: CASSLLGGETQYF. CDR3 nucleotide sequence: TGCGCCAGCAGCTTGCTAGGGGGAGAGACCCAGTACTTC. This chain uses TRBV5-1 with TRBJ2-5, with TRBD1 as a possible D gene (6 bases). The CDR3 extends over 13 amino acids. CDR1 is SGHRS, CDR2 YFSETQ, per germline. V dropped 1 base and J dropped 4 bases, with 8 bases sitting between them.

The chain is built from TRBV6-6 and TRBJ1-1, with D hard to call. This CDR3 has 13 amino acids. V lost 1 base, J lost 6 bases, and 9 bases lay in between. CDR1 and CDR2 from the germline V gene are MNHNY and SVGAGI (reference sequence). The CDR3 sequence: CASSYLHAAEAFF. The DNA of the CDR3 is TGTGCCAGCAGTTACTTGCATGCGGCTGAAGCTTTCTTT.

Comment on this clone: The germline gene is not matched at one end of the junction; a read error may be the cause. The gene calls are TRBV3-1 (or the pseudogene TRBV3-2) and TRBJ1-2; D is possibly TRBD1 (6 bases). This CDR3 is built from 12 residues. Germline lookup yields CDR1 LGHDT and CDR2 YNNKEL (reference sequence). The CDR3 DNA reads TGTGCCAGCAGCCAAGATTATAGGAGACAGGCCTTC. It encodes CASSQDYRRQAF.

CDR3 sequence reads: CASSERTGNSYEQYF. CDR3 nucleotide sequence: TGCGCCAGCAGTGAGCGGACAGGGAACTCCTACGAGCAGTACTTC. The chain employs TRBV10-2 and TRBJ2-7; 8 nucleotides align to TRBD1. Germline trimming cut 2 bases from V and 0 bases from J; bases unmatched to any gene: 3. Germline assignment: CDR1 WSHSY and CDR2 SAAADI. The CDR3 covers 15 residues.